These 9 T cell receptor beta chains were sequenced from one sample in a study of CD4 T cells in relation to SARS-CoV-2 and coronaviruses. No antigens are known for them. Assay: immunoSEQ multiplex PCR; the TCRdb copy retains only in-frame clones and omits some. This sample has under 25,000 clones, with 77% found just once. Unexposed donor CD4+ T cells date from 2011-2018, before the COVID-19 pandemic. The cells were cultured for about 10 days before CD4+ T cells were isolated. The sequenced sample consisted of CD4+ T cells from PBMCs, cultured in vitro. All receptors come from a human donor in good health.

CDR3 in amino acids: CASSLGVVTASNQPQHF. CDR3 DNA sequence: TGTGCCAGCAGTTTAGGAGTGGTGACAGCTAGCAATCAGCCCCAGCATTTT. This sequence joins TRBV28 and TRBJ1-5, with D maybe TRBD1 (5 bases). CDR1 is MDHEN and CDR2 is SYDVKM in the germline V gene. CDR3 size: 17 residues. V lost 2 bases to trimming and J lost 0 bases, with 14 bases between them.

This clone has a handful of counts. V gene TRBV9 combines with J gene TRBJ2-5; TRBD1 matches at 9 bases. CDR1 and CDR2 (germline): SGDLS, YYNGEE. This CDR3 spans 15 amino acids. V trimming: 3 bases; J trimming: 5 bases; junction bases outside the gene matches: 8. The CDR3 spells CASSATGGSGETQYF. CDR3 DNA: TGTGCCAGCAGCGCTACAGGGGGCAGCGGGGAGACCCAGTACTTC.

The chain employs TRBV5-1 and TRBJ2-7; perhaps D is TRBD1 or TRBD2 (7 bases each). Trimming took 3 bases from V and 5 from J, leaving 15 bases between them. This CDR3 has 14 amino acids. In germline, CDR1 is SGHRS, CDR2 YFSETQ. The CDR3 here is CASSSEAGGDEQYF. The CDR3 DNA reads TGCGCCAGCAGCTCCGAGGCAGGGGGGGACGAGCAGTACTTC.

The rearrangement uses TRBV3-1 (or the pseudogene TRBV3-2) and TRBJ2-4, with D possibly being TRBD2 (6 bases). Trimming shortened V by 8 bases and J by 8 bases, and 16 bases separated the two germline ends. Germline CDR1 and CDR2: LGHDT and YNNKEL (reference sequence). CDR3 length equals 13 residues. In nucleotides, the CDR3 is TGTGCCAGCGGGACGGGAGATTCGGACATTCAGTACTTC. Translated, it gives CASGTGDSDIQYF.

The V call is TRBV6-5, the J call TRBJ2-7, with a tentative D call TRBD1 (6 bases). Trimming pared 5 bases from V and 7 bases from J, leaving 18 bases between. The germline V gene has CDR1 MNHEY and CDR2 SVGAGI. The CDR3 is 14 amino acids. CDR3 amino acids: CASSRDKGGYEQYF. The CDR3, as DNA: TGTGCCAGCAGTAGGGACAAAGGGGGATATGAGCAGTACTTC.

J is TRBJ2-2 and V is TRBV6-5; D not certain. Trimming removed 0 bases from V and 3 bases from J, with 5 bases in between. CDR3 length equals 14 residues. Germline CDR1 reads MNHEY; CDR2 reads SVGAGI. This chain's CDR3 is CASSYSTDTGELFF. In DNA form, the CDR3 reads TGTGCCAGCAGTTACTCAACAGACACCGGGGAGCTGTTTTTT.

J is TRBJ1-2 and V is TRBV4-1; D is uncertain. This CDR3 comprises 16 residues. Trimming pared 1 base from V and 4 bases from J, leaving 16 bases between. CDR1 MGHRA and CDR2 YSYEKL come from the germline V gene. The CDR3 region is CASSQVFVDRVYGYTF. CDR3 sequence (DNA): TGCGCCAGCAGCCAAGTATTCGTGGACCGGGTCTATGGCTACACCTTC.

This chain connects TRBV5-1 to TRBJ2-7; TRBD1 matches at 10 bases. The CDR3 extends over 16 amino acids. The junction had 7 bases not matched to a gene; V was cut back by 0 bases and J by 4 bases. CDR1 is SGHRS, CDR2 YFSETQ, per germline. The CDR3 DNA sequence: TGCGCCAGCAGCTTGGCCCGGGACAGGGGATCTTACGAGCAGTACTTC. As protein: CASSLARDRGSYEQYF.

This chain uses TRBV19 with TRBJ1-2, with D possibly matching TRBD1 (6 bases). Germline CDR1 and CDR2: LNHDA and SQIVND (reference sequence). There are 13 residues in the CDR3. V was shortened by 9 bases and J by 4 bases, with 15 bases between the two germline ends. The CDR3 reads CARDRQAVYGYTF. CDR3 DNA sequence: TGTGCCAGAGATAGACAGGCGGTCTATGGCTACACCTTC.